These T cell receptor beta chains were read from a single sample in a study of Ad26.COV2.S vaccination and SARS-CoV-2 variants. The method was immunoSEQ multiplex PCR; TCRdb's version includes in-frame clones alone and lacks a portion of them. The table has about 350,000 clones, about nine tenths seen once; the top ten hold 6.4%. Sample: peripheral blood, taken in a trial of Ad26.COV2.S vaccine versus placebo. Every receptor here comes from a person aged 18 to 65 who received the Ad26.COV2.S COVID-19 vaccine or a placebo. The CDR3 runs from the conserved cysteine through the conserved F or W. A D gene is named only where the DNA matches it firmly. Some rows have no size entry. The others give once, few or many, or a class for an expanded clone.

CASSMGPSNGIAQYF	TGTGCCAGTAGTATGGGCCCTAGTAACGGGATAGCGCAGTATTTT	TRBV19	TRBJ2-3	-	-
CASSSTGVLSEKLFF	TGCGCCAGCAGTTCCACAGGGGTCTTGTCTGAAAAACTGTTTTTT	TRBV5-1	TRBJ1-4	TRBD1	once
CASSLWYSGYTF	TGTGCCAGCAGTTTATGGTACAGTGGCTACACCTTC	TRBV28	TRBJ1-2	-	-
CASSLRALDYNEQFF	TGTGCCAGCAGCTTAAGAGCACTAGACTACAATGAGCAGTTCTTC	TRBV7-3	TRBJ2-1	-	-
CASSQVDGTGYTF	TGCGCCAGCAGCCAAGTCGATGGCACTGGCTACACCTTC	TRBV4-1	TRBJ1-2	-	-
CASSPVGQRAFF	TGTGCCAGCAGTCCGGTCGGACAGCGTGCTTTCTTT	TRBV12-3/TRBV12-4	TRBJ1-1	-	-
CASSNTSGALYTQYF	TGTGCCAGCAGCAACACTAGTGGGGCGCTATATACGCAGTATTTT	TRBV7-9	TRBJ2-3	-	-
CASSLADTQYF	TGTGCCAGCAGCTTAGCAGATACGCAGTATTTT	TRBV7-2	TRBJ2-3	-	-
CASSLGDRAKYF	TGTGCCAGCAGCTTGGGAGACAGGGCGAAGTACTTC	TRBV5-8	TRBJ2-4	TRBD1	-
CASSLPQRREKSPSSYNEQFF	TGTGCCAGCAGCTTGCCCCAGCGCAGGGAAAAATCTCCGAGCTCCTACAATGAGCAGTTCTTC	TRBV7-8	TRBJ2-1	-	-
CASSIGGSQEKLFF	TGTGCCAGTAGTATCGGGGGTAGCCAGGAAAAACTGTTTTTT	TRBV19	TRBJ1-4	-	-
CSASEDSNQPQHF	TGCAGTGCTAGTGAGGATAGCAATCAGCCCCAGCATTTT	TRBV20-1	TRBJ1-5	-	many
CASNELGVQETQYF	TGTGCCAGCAACGAACTGGGGGTCCAAGAGACCCAGTACTTC	TRBV7-9	TRBJ2-5	-	-
CASYGDRASETQYF	TGTGCCAGCTACGGGGACAGGGCCTCAGAGACCCAGTACTTC	TRBV25-1	TRBJ2-5	TRBD1	-
CASWGTPHYEQYF	TGTGCCAGCTGGGGGACACCCCACTACGAGCAGTACTTC	TRBV6-5	TRBJ2-7	-	-
CASTRSGGGYTF	TGTGCCAGCACTCGTTCAGGGGGTGGCTACACCTTC	TRBV7-9	TRBJ1-2	TRBD1	-
CKCGGRETQYF	TGCAAGTGCGGGGGGCGAGAGACCCAGTACTTC	TRBV20-1	TRBJ2-5	TRBD2	-
CASSRTSGRGVVRYNEQFF	TGTGCCAGCAGCCGGACTAGCGGGAGAGGGGTCGTACGGTACAATGAGCAGTTCTTC	TRBV27	TRBJ2-1	TRBD2	few
CASSFGQGAVIGYGYTF	TGTGCCAGCAGCTTTGGACAGGGGGCAGTAATTGGCTATGGCTACACCTTC	TRBV7-2	TRBJ1-2	TRBD1	-
CASSQYDRGRFGANVLTF	TGTGCCAGCAGTCAATACGACAGGGGGCGCTTTGGGGCCAACGTCCTGACTTTC	TRBV6-6	TRBJ2-6	TRBD1	-
CASSHFARGQGPDTQYF	TGTGCCAGCAGTCACTTCGCCCGTGGACAGGGCCCAGATACGCAGTATTTT	TRBV6-2/TRBV6-3	TRBJ2-3	TRBD1	-
CSVVGPHYEQYF	TGCAGCGTTGTAGGACCACACTACGAGCAGTACTTC	TRBV29-1	TRBJ2-7	-	-
CASSLDLLSYEQYF	TGTGCCAGCAGCTTAGACTTACTGTCCTACGAGCAGTACTTC	TRBV7-3	TRBJ2-7	-	-
CATQGAGYGYTF	TGTGCCACCCAGGGGGCGGGCTATGGCTACACCTTC	TRBV27	TRBJ1-2	TRBD1	-
CASSYPDRPYQPQHF	TGTGCCAGCAGTTATCCGGACAGGCCTTATCAGCCCCAGCATTTT	TRBV6-2/TRBV6-3	TRBJ1-5	TRBD1	-
CASSPRRIADTDTQYF	TGCGCCAGCAGCCCCCGACGTATAGCGGACACAGATACGCAGTATTTT	TRBV4-3	TRBJ2-3	-	-
CASRDSNEQFF	TGTGCCAGCAGAGATTCAAATGAGCAGTTCTTC	TRBV3-1/TRBV3-2	TRBJ2-1	-	-